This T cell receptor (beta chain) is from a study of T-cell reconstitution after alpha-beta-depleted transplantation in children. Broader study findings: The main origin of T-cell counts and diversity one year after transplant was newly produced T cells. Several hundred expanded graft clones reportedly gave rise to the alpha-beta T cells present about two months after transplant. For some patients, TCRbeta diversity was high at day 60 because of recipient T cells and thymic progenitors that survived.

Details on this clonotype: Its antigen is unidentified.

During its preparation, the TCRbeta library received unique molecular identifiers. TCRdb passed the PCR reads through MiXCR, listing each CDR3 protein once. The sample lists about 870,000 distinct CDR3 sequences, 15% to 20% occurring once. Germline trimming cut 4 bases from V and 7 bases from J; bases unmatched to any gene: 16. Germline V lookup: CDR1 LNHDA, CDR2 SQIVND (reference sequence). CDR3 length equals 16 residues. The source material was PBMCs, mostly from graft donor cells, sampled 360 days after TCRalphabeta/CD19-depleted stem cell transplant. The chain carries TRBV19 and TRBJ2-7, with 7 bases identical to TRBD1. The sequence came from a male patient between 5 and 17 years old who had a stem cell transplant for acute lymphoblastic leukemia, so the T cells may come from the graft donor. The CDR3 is CASSRRQGLSPREQYF. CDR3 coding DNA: TGTGCCAGTAGTAGAAGACAGGGTTTATCGCCGAGGGAGCAGTACTTC.